This entry is about one TCR beta chain. Its antigen remains unidentified. The CDR3 runs 15 residues. With V trimmed by 7 bases and J by 6 bases, 12 bases remained unmatched. The data are from a study of T cell repertoires in cytomegalovirus infection. Study in general: Public TCR beta signatures marked donors with CMV infection and the matching HLA.

Overall study results and limits: Of the TCR beta families, the public ones yielded a cumulative frequency that identified carriers of CMV plus the relevant HLA. Predominance within the ex vivo response was attributable to HLA-C-restricted CMV-specific TCR beta clonotypes.

In TCRdb, the reads were re-called with MiXCR into one record per CDR3 protein. The profile shows roughly 720,000 distinct CDR3 sequences, 35% to 45% of them singletons. The source is a human donor in good health (CMV status not recorded). Some clones in this sample may be carry-over from other donors' samples. The chain couples TRBV12-3 or TRBV12-4 to TRBJ1-5, with TRBD1 identical over 7 bases. The sample comprised PBMCs. The CDR3 loop is CASNSGQVVGQPQHF. In DNA, the CDR3 is TGTGCCAGCAACTCAGGACAGGTAGTTGGTCAGCCCCAGCATTTT.